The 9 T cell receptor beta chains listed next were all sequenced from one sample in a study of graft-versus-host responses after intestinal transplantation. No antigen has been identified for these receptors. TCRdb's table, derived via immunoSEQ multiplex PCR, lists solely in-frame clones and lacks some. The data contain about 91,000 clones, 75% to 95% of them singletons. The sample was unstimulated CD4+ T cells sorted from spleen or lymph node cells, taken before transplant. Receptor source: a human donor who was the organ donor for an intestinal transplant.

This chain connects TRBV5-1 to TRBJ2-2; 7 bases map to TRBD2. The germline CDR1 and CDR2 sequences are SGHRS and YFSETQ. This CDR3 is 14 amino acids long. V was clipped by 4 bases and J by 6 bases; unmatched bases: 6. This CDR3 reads CASSPGTIPGELFF. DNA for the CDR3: TGCGCCAGCAGCCCCGGGACTATTCCCGGGGAGCTGTTTTTT.

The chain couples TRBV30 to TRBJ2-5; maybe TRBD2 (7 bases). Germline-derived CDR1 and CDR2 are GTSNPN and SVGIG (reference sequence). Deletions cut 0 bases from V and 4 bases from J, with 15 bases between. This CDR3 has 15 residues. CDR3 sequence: CAWSVAVGGGETQYF. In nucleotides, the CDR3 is TGTGCCTGGAGTGTAGCCGTAGGGGGGGGAGAGACCCAGTACTTC.

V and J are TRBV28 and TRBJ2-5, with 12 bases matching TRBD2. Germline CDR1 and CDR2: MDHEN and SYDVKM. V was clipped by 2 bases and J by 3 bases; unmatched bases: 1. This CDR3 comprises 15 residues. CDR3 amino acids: CASSLRTSGKETQYF. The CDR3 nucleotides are TGTGCCAGCAGTTTAAGGACTAGCGGGAAAGAGACCCAGTACTTC. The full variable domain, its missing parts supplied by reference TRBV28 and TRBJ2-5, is DVKVTQSSRYLVKRTGEKVFLECVQDMDHENMFWYRQDPGLGLRLIYFSYDVKMKEKGDIPEGYSVSREKKERFSLILESASTNQTSMYLCASSLRTSGKETQYFGPGTRLLVL.

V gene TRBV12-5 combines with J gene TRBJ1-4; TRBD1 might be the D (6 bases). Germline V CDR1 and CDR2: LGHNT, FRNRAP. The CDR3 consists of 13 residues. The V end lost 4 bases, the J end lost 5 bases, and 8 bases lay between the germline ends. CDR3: CASGSRGNEKLFF. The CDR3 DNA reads TGTGCTAGTGGTTCCAGGGGAAATGAAAAACTGTTTTTT.

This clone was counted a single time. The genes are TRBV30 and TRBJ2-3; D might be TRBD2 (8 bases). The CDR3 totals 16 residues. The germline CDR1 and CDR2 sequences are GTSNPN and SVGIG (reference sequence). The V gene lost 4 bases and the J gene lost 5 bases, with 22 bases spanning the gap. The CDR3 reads CAWIHPGGGSRDTQYF. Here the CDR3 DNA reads TGTGCCTGGATCCACCCGGGAGGGGGCTCGAGAGATACGCAGTATTTT.

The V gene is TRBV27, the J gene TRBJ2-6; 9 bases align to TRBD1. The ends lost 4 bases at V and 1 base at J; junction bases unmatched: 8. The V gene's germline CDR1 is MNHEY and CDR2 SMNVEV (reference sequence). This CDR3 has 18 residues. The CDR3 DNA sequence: TGTGCCAGCAGTTCGCACCGGGACAGGGTTTCTGGGGCCAACGTCCTGACTTTC. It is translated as CASSSHRDRVSGANVLTF.

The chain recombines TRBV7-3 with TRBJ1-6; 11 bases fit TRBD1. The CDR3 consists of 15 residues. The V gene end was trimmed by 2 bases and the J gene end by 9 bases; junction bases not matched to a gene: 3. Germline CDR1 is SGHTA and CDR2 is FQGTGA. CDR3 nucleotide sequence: TGTGCCAGCAGCTTAGAAGGGACAGGGGGTTCACCCCTCCACTTT. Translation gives CASSLEGTGGSPLHF.

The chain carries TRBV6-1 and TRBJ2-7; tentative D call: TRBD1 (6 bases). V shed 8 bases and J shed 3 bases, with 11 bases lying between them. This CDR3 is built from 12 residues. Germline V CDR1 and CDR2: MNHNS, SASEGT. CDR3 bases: TGTGCCAGCTCCAGGGGCATCTACGAGCAGTACTTC. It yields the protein CASSRGIYEQYF.

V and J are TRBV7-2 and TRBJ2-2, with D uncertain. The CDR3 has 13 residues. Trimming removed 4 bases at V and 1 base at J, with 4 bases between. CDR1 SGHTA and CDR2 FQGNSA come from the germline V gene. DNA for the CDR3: TGTGCCAGCAGCTACGGGAACACCGGGGAGCTGTTTTTT. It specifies CASSYGNTGELFF.